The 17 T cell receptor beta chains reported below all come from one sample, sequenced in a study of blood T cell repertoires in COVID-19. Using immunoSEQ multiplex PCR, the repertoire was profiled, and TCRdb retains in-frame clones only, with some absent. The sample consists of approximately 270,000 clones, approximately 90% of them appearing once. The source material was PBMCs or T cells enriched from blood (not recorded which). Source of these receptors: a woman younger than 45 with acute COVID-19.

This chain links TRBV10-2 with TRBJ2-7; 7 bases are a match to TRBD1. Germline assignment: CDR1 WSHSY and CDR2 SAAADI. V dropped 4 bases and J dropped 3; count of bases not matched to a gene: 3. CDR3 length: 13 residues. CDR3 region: CASSAGQYYEQYF. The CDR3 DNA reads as TGCGCCAGCAGTGCGGGACAGTACTACGAGCAGTACTTC.

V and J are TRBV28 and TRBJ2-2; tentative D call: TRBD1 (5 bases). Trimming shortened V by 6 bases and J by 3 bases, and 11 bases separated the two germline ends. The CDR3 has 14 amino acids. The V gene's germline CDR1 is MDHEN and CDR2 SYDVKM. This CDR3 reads CASRRGTDTGELFF. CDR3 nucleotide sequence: TGTGCCAGCAGAAGGGGCACCGACACCGGGGAGCTGTTTTTT.

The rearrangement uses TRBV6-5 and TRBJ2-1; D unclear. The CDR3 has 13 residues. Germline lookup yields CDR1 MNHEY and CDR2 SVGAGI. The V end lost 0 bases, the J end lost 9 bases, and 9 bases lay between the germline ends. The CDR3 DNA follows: TGTGCCAGCAGTTACTCGATTGGCGGTGAGCAGTTCTTC. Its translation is CASSYSIGGEQFF.

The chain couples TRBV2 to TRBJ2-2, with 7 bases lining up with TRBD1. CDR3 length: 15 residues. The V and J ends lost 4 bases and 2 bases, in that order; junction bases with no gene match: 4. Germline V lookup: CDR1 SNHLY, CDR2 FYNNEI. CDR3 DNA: TGTGCCAGCAGTGGGTGGGACAGTAACACCGGGGAGCTGTTTTTT. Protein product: CASSGWDSNTGELFF.

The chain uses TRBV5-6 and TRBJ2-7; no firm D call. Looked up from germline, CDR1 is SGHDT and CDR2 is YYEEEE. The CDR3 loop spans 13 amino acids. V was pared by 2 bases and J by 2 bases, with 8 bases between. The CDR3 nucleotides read TGTGCCAGCAGCTTAAATCGAGCCTACGAGCAGTACTTC. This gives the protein CASSLNRAYEQYF.

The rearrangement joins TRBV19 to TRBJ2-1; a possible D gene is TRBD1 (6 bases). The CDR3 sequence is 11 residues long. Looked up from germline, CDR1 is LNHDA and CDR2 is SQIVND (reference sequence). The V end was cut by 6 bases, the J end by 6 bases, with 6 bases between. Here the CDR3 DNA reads TGTGCCAGTAGACAGGGCAATGAGCAGTTCTTC. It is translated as CASRQGNEQFF.

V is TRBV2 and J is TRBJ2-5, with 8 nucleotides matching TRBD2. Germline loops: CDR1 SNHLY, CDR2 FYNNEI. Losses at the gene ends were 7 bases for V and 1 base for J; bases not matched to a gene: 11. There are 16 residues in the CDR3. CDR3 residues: CASKERELVLQETQYF. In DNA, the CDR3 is TGTGCCAGCAAGGAGCGGGAGCTGGTCCTCCAAGAGACCCAGTACTTC.

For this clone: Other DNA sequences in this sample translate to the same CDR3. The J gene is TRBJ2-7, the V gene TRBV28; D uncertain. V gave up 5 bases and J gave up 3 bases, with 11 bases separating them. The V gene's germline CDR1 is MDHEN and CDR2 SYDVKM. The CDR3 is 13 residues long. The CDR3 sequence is CASSPPGGYEQYF. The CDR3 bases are TGTGCCAGCAGTCCCCCTGGCGGCTACGAGCAGTACTTC.

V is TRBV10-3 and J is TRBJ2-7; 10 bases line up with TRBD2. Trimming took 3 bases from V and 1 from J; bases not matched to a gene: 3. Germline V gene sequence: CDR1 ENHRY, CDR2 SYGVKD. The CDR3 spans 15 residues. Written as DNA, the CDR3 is TGTGCCATCAGTGATACTAGCGGGAATTCCTACGAGCAGTACTTC. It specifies CAISDTSGNSYEQYF.

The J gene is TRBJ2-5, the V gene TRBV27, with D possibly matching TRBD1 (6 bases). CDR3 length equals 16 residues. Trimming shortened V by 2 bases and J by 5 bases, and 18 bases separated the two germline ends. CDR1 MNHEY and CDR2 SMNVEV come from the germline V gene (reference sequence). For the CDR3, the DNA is TGTGCCAGCAGTTTAGGGGGTCTGGGGGCCTATGAGACCCAGTACTTC. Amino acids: CASSLGGLGAYETQYF.

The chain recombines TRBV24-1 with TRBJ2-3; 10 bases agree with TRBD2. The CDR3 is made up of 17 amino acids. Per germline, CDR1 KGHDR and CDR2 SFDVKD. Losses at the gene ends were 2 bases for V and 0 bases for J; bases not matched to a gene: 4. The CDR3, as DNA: TGTGCCACCAGTGATTCGAAGACTAGCGGGAGCACAGATACGCAGTATTTT. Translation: CATSDSKTSGSTDTQYF.

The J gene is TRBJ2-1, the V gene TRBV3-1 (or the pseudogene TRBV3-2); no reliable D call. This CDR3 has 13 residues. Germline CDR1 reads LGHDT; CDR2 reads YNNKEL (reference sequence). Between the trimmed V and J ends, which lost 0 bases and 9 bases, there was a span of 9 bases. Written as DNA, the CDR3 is TGTGCCAGCAGCCAAGAGGAGCGCAGTGAGCAGTTCTTC. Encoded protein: CASSQEERSEQFF.

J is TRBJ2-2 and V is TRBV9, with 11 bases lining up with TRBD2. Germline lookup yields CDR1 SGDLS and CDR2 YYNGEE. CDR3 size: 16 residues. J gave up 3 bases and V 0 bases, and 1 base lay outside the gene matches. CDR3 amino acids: CASSVASGGYTGELFF. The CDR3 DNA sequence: TGTGCCAGCAGCGTAGCTAGCGGGGGGTACACCGGGGAGCTGTTTTTT.

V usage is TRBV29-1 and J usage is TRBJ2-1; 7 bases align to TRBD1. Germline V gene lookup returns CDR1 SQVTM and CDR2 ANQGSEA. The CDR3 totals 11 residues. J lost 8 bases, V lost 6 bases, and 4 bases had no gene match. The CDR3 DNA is TGCAGCGTGACAGGGTTGGATGAGCAGTTCTTC. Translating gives CSVTGLDEQFF.

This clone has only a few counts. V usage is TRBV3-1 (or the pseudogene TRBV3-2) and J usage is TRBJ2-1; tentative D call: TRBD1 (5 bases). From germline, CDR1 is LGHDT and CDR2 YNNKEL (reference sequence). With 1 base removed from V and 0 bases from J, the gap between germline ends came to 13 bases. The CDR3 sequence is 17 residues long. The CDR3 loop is CASSQGNRIYSYNEQFF. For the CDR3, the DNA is TGTGCCAGCAGCCAAGGGAACAGGATCTACTCCTACAATGAGCAGTTCTTC.

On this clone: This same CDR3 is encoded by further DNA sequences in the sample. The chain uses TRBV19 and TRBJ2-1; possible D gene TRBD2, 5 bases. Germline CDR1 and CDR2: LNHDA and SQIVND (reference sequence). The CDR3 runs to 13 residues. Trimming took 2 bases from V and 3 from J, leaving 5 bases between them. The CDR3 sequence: CASSISGYNEQFF. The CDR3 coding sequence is TGTGCCAGTAGTATAAGCGGCTACAATGAGCAGTTCTTC.

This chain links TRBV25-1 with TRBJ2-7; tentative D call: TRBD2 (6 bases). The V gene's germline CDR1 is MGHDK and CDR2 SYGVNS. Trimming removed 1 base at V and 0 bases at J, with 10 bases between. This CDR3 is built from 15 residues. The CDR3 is CASSESGTLSYEQYF. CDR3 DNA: TGTGCCAGCAGTGAATCCGGGACTCTCTCCTACGAGCAGTACTTC.